This section outlines one TCR beta chain sequence together with its context. The antigen is not known. The V end was cut by 3 bases, the J end by 0 bases, with 20 bases between. The CDR3 covers 17 residues. Germline V gene sequence: CDR1 DFQATT, CDR2 SNEGSKA (reference sequence). This specimen belongs to a study of CD8 T cells in ankylosing spondylitis. Regarding the study as a whole: Ankylosing spondylitis blood appeared to be characterized by a TCR beta motif of about 8 highly homologous variants. Significant enrichment of disease-linked clones was reportedly seen in matched ankylosing spondylitis synovial fluid.

TCRdb used MiXCR to reprocess the 5' RACE reads, holding one entry per CDR3 protein. The sample contains fewer than 750,000 distinct CDR3 sequences, around 20% of which appear only once. The clonotype was recovered from a male donor with ankylosing spondylitis. The sequenced sample consisted of blood, either unsorted or a sorted T cell fraction (not recorded which). The chain is built from TRBV20-1 and TRBJ1-1; D is unclear. The CDR3 nucleotides read TGCAGTGCTAGTCCCCCTAACAAGGTTACCCTGAACACTGAAGCTTTCTTT. Amino acid sequence: CSASPPNKVTLNTEAFF.